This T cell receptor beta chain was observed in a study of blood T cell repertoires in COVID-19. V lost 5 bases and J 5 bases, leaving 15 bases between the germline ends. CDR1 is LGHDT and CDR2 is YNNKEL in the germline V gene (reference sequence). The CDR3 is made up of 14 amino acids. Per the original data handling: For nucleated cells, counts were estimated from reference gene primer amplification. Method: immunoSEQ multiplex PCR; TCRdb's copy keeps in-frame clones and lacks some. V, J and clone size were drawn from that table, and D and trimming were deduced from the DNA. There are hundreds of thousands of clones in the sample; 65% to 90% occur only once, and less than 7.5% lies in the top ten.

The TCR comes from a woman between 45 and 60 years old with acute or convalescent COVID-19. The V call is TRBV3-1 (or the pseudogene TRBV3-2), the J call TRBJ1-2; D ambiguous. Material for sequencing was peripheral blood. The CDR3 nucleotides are TGTGCCAGCAGCAACCGGGGAGCCCTATATGGCTACACCTTC. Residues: CASSNRGALYGYTF.